This TCR beta chain comes out of a study of beta chain features in type 1 diabetes. Since all of the isolated RNA was reverse transcribed, expressed TCRB transcripts were what got sequenced. Mean read depth for naive, central memory and regulatory T cell samples was 3 million to 4.5 million reads. Data came from immunoSEQ multiplex PCR; TCRdb stores just in-frame clones and leaves some out. The sample lists 250,000 to 300,000 clones; about 23% were seen once. Each population that was sorted was more than 95% pure. The sample holds a few counts of this clone. No antigen is known for it. Findings and caveats of the study: A possible short-template PCR bias applies equally to patients and controls. Type 1 diabetes patients had TCRB CDR3s that were shorter (moderately but significantly so) in all four CD4+ subsets.

V shed 3 bases and J 7 bases; nucleotides not matched to a gene: 5. In germline, CDR1 is LGHNA, CDR2 YNFKEQ. The CDR3 covers 14 residues. V gene TRBV4-2 combines with J gene TRBJ1-5, with TRBD1 matching 8 bases. The sequence was obtained from a woman younger than 45 with type 1 diabetes. The specimen was naive CD4+ T cells from blood. The CDR3 is CASSHGQGTQPQHF. The CDR3 DNA reads TGTGCCAGCAGCCACGGACAGGGAACGCAGCCCCAGCATTTT.